One sample yielded the 12 T cell receptor beta chains listed below, sequenced in a study of identical twins. TCRdb reprocessed the 5' RACE reads via MiXCR and lists one record per CDR3 protein. The table has approximately 500,000 distinct CDR3 sequences, roughly 24% seen once; the top ten hold approximately 2.9%. The same sample was also used in a study of T cells expressing NK-cell markers.

Sequenced: CD4+ T cells sorted from blood. These receptors were collected from a woman younger than 35 in good health.

This clonotype was seen only a few times. The rearrangement joins TRBV7-2 to TRBJ2-3; D is undetermined. V dropped 0 bases and J dropped 4 bases, with 8 bases sitting between them. This CDR3 is 14 amino acids long. Germline V CDR1 and CDR2: SGHTA, FQGNSA. CDR3 DNA sequence: TGTGCCAGCAGCTTAGCTTTAGCCCCAGATACGCAGTATTTT. Its translation is CASSLALAPDTQYF.

The V gene is TRBV20-1, the J gene TRBJ2-5; D not resolved. The CDR3 runs to 14 residues. Germline values: CDR1 DFQATT, CDR2 SNEGSKA (reference sequence). V shed 1 base and J shed 0 bases, with 9 bases lying between them. This CDR3 reads CSARGSGYQETQYF. In DNA form, the CDR3 reads TGCAGTGCTAGAGGTAGTGGGTACCAAGAGACCCAGTACTTC.

The rearrangement uses TRBV7-2 and TRBJ2-1; 11 bases line up with TRBD2. V lost 7 bases to trimming and J lost 5 bases; unmatched junction nucleotides: 7. The CDR3 is 15 amino acids. CDR1 SGHTA and CDR2 FQGNSA come from the germline V gene. The CDR3 sequence is CASNQLAGAHNEQFF. The CDR3, as DNA: TGTGCCAGCAACCAACTAGCGGGAGCCCACAATGAGCAGTTCTTC.

There are a few counts of this clonotype. The chain is built from TRBV3-1 and TRBJ2-3, with 11 bases that match TRBD2. The CDR3 runs 16 residues. Germline CDR1 reads LGHDT; CDR2 reads YNNKEL (reference sequence). J was trimmed by 4 bases and V by 3 bases; bases with no gene match: 6. The CDR3 protein is CASSQGTSGSADTQYF. DNA of the CDR3: TGTGCCAGCAGCCAGGGTACTAGCGGGAGCGCAGATACGCAGTATTTT.

This clonotype was found a few times. The chain carries TRBV15 and TRBJ2-5; D is possibly TRBD1 (5 bases). Trimming took 1 base from V and 4 from J, leaving 13 bases between them. This CDR3 is built from 15 residues. Germline V gene data show CDR1 as LNHNV and CDR2 as YYDKDF (reference sequence). The CDR3 region is CATSRGSARAETQYF. In nucleotides, the CDR3 is TGTGCCACCAGCAGAGGGTCTGCCAGGGCAGAGACCCAGTACTTC.

This clonotype showed up just a few times. The chain has TRBV20-1 and TRBJ2-1, with TRBD1 matching 7 bases. The V gene's germline CDR1 is DFQATT and CDR2 SNEGSKA (reference sequence). CDR3 size: 13 residues. V lost 6 bases and J lost 7; bases outside the gene matches: 9. CDR3 protein: CSASDRLRNEQFF. The CDR3 DNA is TGCAGTGCCTCGGACAGGCTTAGGAATGAGCAGTTCTTC.

The J gene is TRBJ1-4, the V gene TRBV2; 9 bases fit TRBD1. The CDR3 runs 15 residues. J gave up 3 bases and V 5 bases, and 4 bases lay outside the gene matches. Germline V gene data show CDR1 as SNHLY and CDR2 as FYNNEI. Written as DNA, the CDR3 is TGTGCCAGCAGTAAACAGGGGGCTGCTAATGAAAAACTGTTTTTT. Translated: CASSKQGAANEKLFF. Variable domain in full (rest from reference TRBV2 and TRBJ1-4): EPEVTQTPSHQVTQMGQEVILRCVPISNHLYFYWYRQILGQKVEFLVSFYNNEISEKSEIFDDQFSVERPDGSNFTLKIRSTKLEDSAMYFCASSKQGAANEKLFFGSGTQLSVL.

The chain uses TRBV7-6 and TRBJ2-7; TRBD2 aligns across 9 bases. V lost 3 bases and J lost 2; bases outside the gene matches: 2. This CDR3 is 14 amino acids long. Germline V CDR1 and CDR2: SGHVS, FNYEAQ. The CDR3, as DNA: TGTGCCAGCAGCTTTTCTAGCGGGGCCTACGAGCAGTACTTC. As protein: CASSFSSGAYEQYF.

This clonotype showed up just a few times. This chain connects TRBV7-2 to TRBJ1-1; TRBD1 matches 7 bases. V shed 6 bases and J 6 bases; nucleotides not matched to a gene: 7. CDR1 and CDR2 from the germline V gene are SGHTA and FQGNSA. This CDR3 region has 13 residues. This CDR3 reads CASRRQGPPEAFF. CDR3 sequence (DNA): TGTGCCAGCAGGAGACAGGGCCCACCTGAAGCTTTCTTT.

This clonotype was recorded at least ten times. The rearrangement joins TRBV12-3 or TRBV12-4 to TRBJ1-2; TRBD1 aligns across 10 bases. This CDR3 has 14 residues. The junction had 13 bases not matched to a gene; V was cut back by 6 bases and J by 12 bases. CDR3 sequence (DNA): TGTGCCAGCAGCTCTGACAGGGGGCGATTAAAAAACACCTTC. Residues: CASSSDRGRLKNTF.

This clonotype was seen just once. The chain uses TRBV18 and TRBJ1-1, with unresolved D. Germline V gene data show CDR1 as KGHSH and CDR2 as LQKENI. The ends were cut back, 3 bases at V and 7 bases at J, with 21 bases in the middle. CDR3 length equals 16 residues. The chain's CDR3 is CASSPGPNLSNDEAFF. The CDR3 nucleotides are TGTGCCAGCTCACCTGGGCCGAACTTAAGTAATGATGAAGCTTTCTTT.

The CDR3, as DNA: TGCGCCAGCAGCTTGATACCCACTAGCGGAACCTACGAGCAGTACTTC. Translation: CASSLIPTSGTYEQYF. The rearrangement links TRBV5-1 to TRBJ2-7; 8 bases line up with TRBD2. Germline CDR1 and CDR2: SGHRS and YFSETQ. The trim removed 1 base at V and 2 bases at J, leaving 8 bases unmatched. CDR3 size: 16 residues.